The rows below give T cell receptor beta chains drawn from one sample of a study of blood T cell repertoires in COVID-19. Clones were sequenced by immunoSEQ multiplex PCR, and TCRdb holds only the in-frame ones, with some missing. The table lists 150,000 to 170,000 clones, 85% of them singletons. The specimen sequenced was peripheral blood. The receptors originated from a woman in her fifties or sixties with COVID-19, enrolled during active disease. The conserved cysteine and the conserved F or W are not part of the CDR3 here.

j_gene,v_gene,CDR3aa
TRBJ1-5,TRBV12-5,ASGLLTGTGVGQPQH
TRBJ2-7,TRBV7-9,ASTPVLSAGGREQY
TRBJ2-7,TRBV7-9,ASSSDRIGSYEQY
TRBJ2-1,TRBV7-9,ASSPGLAGYNEQF
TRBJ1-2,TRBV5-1,ASSRDQDYGYT
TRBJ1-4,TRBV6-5,ASSQTGGFEKLF
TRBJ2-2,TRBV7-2,ASSLAWRTGELF
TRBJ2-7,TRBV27,ASSLRARTGGDEQY
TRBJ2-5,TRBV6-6,ASALQGTDETQY
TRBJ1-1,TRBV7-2,ASSLDGPRSTEAF
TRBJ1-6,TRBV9,ASSFTGERSPLH
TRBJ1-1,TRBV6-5,ASTEGGVTEAF
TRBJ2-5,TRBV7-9,ASSLRGSQETQY
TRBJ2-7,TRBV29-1,SAGTTAALGEQY
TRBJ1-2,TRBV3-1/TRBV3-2,ASSSGTGGFNGYT
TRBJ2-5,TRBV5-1,ASSWVAGSETQY
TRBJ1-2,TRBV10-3,AITLDSSQGYT
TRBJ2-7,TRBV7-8,ASRPRNRRLSYEQY
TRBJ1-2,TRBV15,ATSRDPYGMRGYT
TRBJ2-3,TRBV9,ASSVVSSGGAQDTQY